This record covers a single TCR beta chain. These data belong to a study of blood T cell repertoires in COVID-19. Clones were sequenced by immunoSEQ multiplex PCR, and TCRdb holds only the in-frame ones, with some missing. The sample lists 130,000 or so clones; roughly 90% were seen once. V was shortened by 3 bases and J by 7 bases, with 9 bases between the two germline ends. This CDR3 is 12 amino acids long. Germline V gene lookup returns CDR1 MDHEN and CDR2 SYDVKM. Material: peripheral blood. The chain is built from TRBV28 and TRBJ1-2, with D possibly being TRBD1 (5 bases). The source of this sequence is a man in his fifties or sixties with active or convalescent COVID-19. The CDR3 sequence: CASSLWGGGYTF. DNA of the CDR3: TGTGCCAGCAGTTTGTGGGGCGGTGGCTACACCTTC.